What follows are 21 T cell receptor beta chains derived from one specimen sequenced in a study of human T cells and chemical hapten exposure. Specified time point: patch test 1, 2 weeks after DPC sensitization. Treatment in this sample: therapeutic diphenylcyclopropenone sensitization with weekly scalp DPC. TCRdb redid the calling of the RACE reads with MiXCR, one entry per CDR3 protein. The table shows about 100,000 distinct CDR3 sequences, with approximately 11% occurring only once. Sequencing used whole blood, obtained in connection with sensitization to the hapten diphenylcyclopropenone (DPC). These receptors came from a woman aged 40 to 55 with alopecia areata. Some clones in this sample may be carry-over from other donors' samples.

The chain couples TRBV5-5 to TRBJ2-1; perhaps TRBD1 as D (6 bases). Germline lookup yields CDR1 SGHKS and CDR2 YYEKEE (reference sequence). This CDR3 is 14 amino acids long. V lost 4 bases and J lost 4, with 12 bases in between. The CDR3 reads CASSVITGYNEQFF. In DNA form, the CDR3 reads TGTGCCAGCAGCGTTATCACAGGGTACAATGAGCAGTTCTTC.

This clonotype was observed at least ten times. The genes are TRBV10-3 and TRBJ1-5; D not resolved. The CDR3 extends over 14 amino acids. From germline, CDR1 is ENHRY and CDR2 SYGVKD. The V end was cut by 2 bases, the J end by 0 bases, with 5 bases between. CDR3 sequence reads: CAISERNSNQPQHF. CDR3 coding DNA: TGTGCCATCAGTGAGCGAAATAGCAATCAGCCCCAGCATTTT.

This clonotype was picked up a small number of times. The gene calls are TRBV7-9 and TRBJ1-4; the D gene is possibly TRBD1 (5 bases). The CDR3 loop spans 14 amino acids. Germline V lookup: CDR1 SEHNR, CDR2 FQNEAQ (reference sequence). Trimming pared 6 bases from V and 3 bases from J, leaving 11 bases between. CDR3 DNA sequence: TGTGCCAGCAGGGAAGGGGTATCTAATGAAAAACTGTTTTTT. Its protein is CASREGVSNEKLFF.

This clonotype was counted a few times. The chain has TRBV12-3 or TRBV12-4 and TRBJ1-5; D might be TRBD1 (6 bases). This CDR3 is built from 13 residues. V was shortened by 4 bases and J by 6 bases, with 10 bases between the two germline ends. CDR3: CASSYQGRQPQHF. The CDR3 DNA reads as TGTGCCAGCAGTTATCAGGGGCGTCAGCCCCAGCATTTT.

V usage is TRBV5-4 and J usage is TRBJ2-5; TRBD2 agrees at 12 bases. V lost 2 bases and J lost 4; bases outside the gene matches: 6. This CDR3 has 16 amino acids. From germline, CDR1 is SGHNT and CDR2 YYREEE (reference sequence). The CDR3 is CASSFELGLAGETQYF. In nucleotides, the CDR3 is TGTGCCAGCAGCTTCGAATTGGGACTAGCGGGAGAGACCCAGTACTTC.

This clonotype came up a few times. The rearrangement uses TRBV7-8 and TRBJ1-6, with 8 bases matching TRBD1. CDR1 and CDR2 (germline): SGHVS, FQNEAQ. V dropped 8 bases and J dropped 8; count of bases not matched to a gene: 8. The CDR3 consists of 14 residues. The DNA for the CDR3 is TGTGCCAGCTCAGGGGGCTATGGTGATTCACCCCTCCACTTT. Translation: CASSGGYGDSPLHF.

V is TRBV20-1 and J is TRBJ2-5, with D possibly being TRBD1 or TRBD2 (5 bases each). Germline V gives CDR1 DFQATT, CDR2 SNEGSKA (reference sequence). The CDR3 is 12 residues long. Trimming removed 3 bases from V and 5 bases from J, with 10 bases in between. As DNA, the CDR3 is TGCAGTGCTAGGAGGGGTTCCGAGACCCAGTACTTC. This translates into CSARRGSETQYF.

This clonotype was picked up many times. The gene calls are TRBV6-2 or TRBV6-3 and TRBJ2-7; no firm D call. The CDR3 is made up of 12 amino acids. CDR1 and CDR2 (germline): MNHEY, SVGEGT. V lost 2 bases to trimming and J lost 6 bases, with 8 bases between them. CDR3 sequence: CASSYPPPEQYF. In DNA, the CDR3 is TGTGCCAGCAGTTACCCCCCTCCCGAGCAGTACTTC.

Many counts were recorded for this clonotype. The J gene is TRBJ1-2, the V gene TRBV28; perhaps TRBD1 as D (5 bases). This CDR3 is 16 amino acids long. The V end was cut by 2 bases, the J end by 4 bases, with 17 bases between. CDR1 is MDHEN and CDR2 is SYDVKM in the germline V gene. DNA for the CDR3: TGTGCCAGCAGTTTAGAGTCAGGGACGAGGGGCTATGGCTACACCTTC. Protein: CASSLESGTRGYGYTF.

V usage is TRBV5-4 and J usage is TRBJ2-3; 7 bases line up with TRBD2. This CDR3 region has 15 residues. From germline, CDR1 is SGHNT and CDR2 YYREEE (reference sequence). V shed 4 bases and J 1 base; nucleotides not matched to a gene: 6. The DNA of the CDR3 is TGTGCCAGCAGCCCACAGACTAGCCGCACAGATACGCAGTATTTT. This translates into CASSPQTSRTDTQYF. Full variable domain (missing parts from reference TRBV5-4 and TRBJ2-3): ETGVTQSPTHLIKTRGQQVTLRCSSQSGHNTVSWYQQALGQGPQFIFQYYREEENGRGNFPPRFSGLQFPNYSSELNVNALELDDSALYLCASSPQTSRTDTQYFGPGTRLTVL.

This clonotype was counted at least ten times. This chain uses TRBV9 with TRBJ2-7; tentatively, D is TRBD2 (6 bases). The length of the CDR3 is 15 residues. V lost 2 bases and J 4 bases, leaving 16 bases between the germline ends. Germline V gene lookup returns CDR1 SGDLS and CDR2 YYNGEE. Written as DNA, the CDR3 is TGTGCCAGCAGCGTCGGGACCGACCGGGAGTACGAGCAGTACTTC. It codes for CASSVGTDREYEQYF.

In its sample, this clonotype was seen many times. CDR3 DNA sequence: TGTGCCAGCAGCCCACGGGCCACGGGAAAACTGTTTTTT. Protein sequence: CASSPRATGKLFF. This rearrangement joins TRBV7-2 to TRBJ1-4, with D unresolved. Germline-derived CDR1 and CDR2 are SGHTA and FQGNSA. This CDR3 has 13 residues. V was trimmed by 5 bases and J by 10 bases, leaving 14 bases between them.

The chain carries TRBV7-2 and TRBJ2-1; 11 bases are a match to TRBD2. The junction had 3 bases not matched to a gene; V was cut back by 1 base and J by 4 bases. Germline CDR1 reads SGHTA; CDR2 reads FQGNSA. The CDR3 spans 16 residues. DNA for the CDR3: TGTGCCAGCAGCTTAGAAGTAGCGGGGGGGTACAATGAGCAGTTCTTC. Translation gives CASSLEVAGGYNEQFF.

The sample holds a few counts of this clonotype. The genes are TRBV12-3 or TRBV12-4 and TRBJ2-3; D may match TRBD1 or TRBD2 (5 bases each). This CDR3 is built from 15 residues. Trimming shortened V by 5 bases and J by 0 bases, and 12 bases separated the two germline ends. The CDR3 here is CASSRGVSSTDTQYF. The CDR3 DNA sequence: TGTGCCAGCAGTCGAGGGGTTTCTAGCACAGATACGCAGTATTTT.

With regard to this clonotype: One end of the junction fails to match germline, which may point to a read error. The chain uses TRBV11-2 and TRBJ2-7; 9 bases are shared with TRBD1. CDR1 and CDR2 (germline): SGHAT, FQNNGV. This CDR3 region has 14 residues. This CDR3 is CASSFRDRAYEQYF. CDR3 nucleotide sequence: TGTGCCAGCAGCTTCCGGGACAGGGCCTATGAGCAGTACTTC.

This clonotype has just a few counts. CDR3 in amino acids: CASSEDGATNEKLFF. For the CDR3, the DNA is TGTGCCAGCAGCGAGGACGGGGCAACTAATGAAAAACTGTTTTTT. This chain uses TRBV7-9 with TRBJ1-4, with D hard to call. V gave up 5 bases and J gave up 0 bases, with 10 bases separating them. Germline assignment: CDR1 SEHNR and CDR2 FQNEAQ (reference sequence). The CDR3 has 15 residues. Filled out from reference TRBV7-9 and TRBJ1-4, the complete variable domain reads DTGVSQNPRHKITKRGQNVTFRCDPISEHNRLYWYRQTLGQGPEFLTYFQNEAQLEKSRLLSDRFSAERPKGSFSTLEIQRTEQGDSAMYLCASSEDGATNEKLFFGSGTQLSVL.

The V call is TRBV3-1, the J call TRBJ2-1, with D perhaps being TRBD1 or TRBD2 (5 bases each). Germline CDR1 LGHDT, CDR2 YNNKEL (reference sequence). This CDR3 is 16 amino acids long. Trimming removed 4 bases at V and 6 bases at J, with 19 bases between. The CDR3 DNA follows: TGTGCCAGCAGCCCGCGACCCATCGGGGCTAGCAATGAGCAGTTCTTC. This codes for CASSPRPIGASNEQFF.

This clonotype was observed many times. The CDR3 protein is CASSLLSNTEAFF. Written as DNA, the CDR3 is TGTGCCAGCAGCTTACTTTCGAACACTGAAGCTTTCTTT. The chain links TRBV7-3 to TRBJ1-1; D not resolved. Germline V lookup: CDR1 SGHTA, CDR2 FQGTGA. V lost 2 bases, J lost 1 base, and 5 bases lay in between. This CDR3 region has 13 residues.

This clonotype was recorded at least ten times. The CDR3 region is CASSSQGLAGGIGAKNIQYF. As DNA, the CDR3 is TGTGCCAGCAGCTCCCAAGGACTAGCGGGAGGGATTGGCGCCAAAAACATTCAGTACTTC. The V call is TRBV7-2, the J call TRBJ2-4; 15 nucleotides align to TRBD2. The germline gives CDR1 SGHTA, CDR2 FQGNSA. The CDR3 has 20 residues. The V segment lost 4 bases and the J segment 1 base; nucleotides outside the gene matches: 11.

The V and J genes are TRBV7-2 and TRBJ2-4; 8 bases agree with TRBD2. CDR3 size: 19 residues. CDR1 and CDR2 from the germline V gene are SGHTA and FQGNSA. V shed 1 base, J shed 2 bases, and the junction held 13 bases outside the gene matches. The CDR3 spells CASSLGLGTLAGTKNIQYF. DNA of the CDR3: TGTGCCAGCAGCTTAGGGCTGGGGACCCTAGCGGGTACCAAAAACATTCAGTACTTC.

In its sample, this clonotype was seen many times. As DNA, the CDR3 is TGTGCCAGCAGTGGCGACAGGGGGAATCAGCCCCAGCATTTT. The encoded protein is CASSGDRGNQPQHF. V gene TRBV2 combines with J gene TRBJ1-5; TRBD1 matches at 9 bases. This CDR3 spans 14 amino acids. J lost 4 bases, V lost 4 bases, and 2 bases had no gene match. Germline loops: CDR1 SNHLY, CDR2 FYNNEI.